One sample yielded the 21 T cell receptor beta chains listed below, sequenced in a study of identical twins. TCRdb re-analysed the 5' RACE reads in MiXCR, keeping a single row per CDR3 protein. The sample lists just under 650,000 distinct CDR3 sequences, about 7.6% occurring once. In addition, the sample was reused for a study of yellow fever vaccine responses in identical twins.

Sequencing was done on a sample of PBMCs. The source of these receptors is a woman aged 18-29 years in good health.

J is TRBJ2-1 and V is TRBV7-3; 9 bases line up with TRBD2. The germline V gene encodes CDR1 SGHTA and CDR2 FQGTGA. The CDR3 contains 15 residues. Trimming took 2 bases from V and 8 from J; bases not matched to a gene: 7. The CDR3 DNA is TGTGCCAGCAGCTTATCTGGACTAGCGATCCATGAGCAGTTCTTC. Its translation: CASSLSGLAIHEQFF. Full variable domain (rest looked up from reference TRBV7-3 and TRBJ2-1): GAGVSQTPSNKVTEKGKYVELRCDPISGHTALYWYRQSLGQGPEFLIYFQGTGAADDSGLPNDRFFAVRPEGSVSTLKIQRTERGDSAVYLCASSLSGLAIHEQFFGPGTRLTVL.

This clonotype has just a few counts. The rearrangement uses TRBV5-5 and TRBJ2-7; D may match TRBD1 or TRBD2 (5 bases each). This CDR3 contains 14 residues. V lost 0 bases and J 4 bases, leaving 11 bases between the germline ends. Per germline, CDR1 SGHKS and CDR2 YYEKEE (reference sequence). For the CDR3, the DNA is TGTGCCAGCAGCTTGGGGGGGAGTATGTACGAGCAGTACTTC. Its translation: CASSLGGSMYEQYF.

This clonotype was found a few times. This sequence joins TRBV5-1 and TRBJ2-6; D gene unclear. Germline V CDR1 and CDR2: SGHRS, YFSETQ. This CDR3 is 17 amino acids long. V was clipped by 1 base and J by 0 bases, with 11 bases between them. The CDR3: CASSLSGQNSGANVLTF. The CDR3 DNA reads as TGCGCCAGCAGCTTGTCCGGCCAGAACTCTGGGGCCAACGTCCTGACTTTC.

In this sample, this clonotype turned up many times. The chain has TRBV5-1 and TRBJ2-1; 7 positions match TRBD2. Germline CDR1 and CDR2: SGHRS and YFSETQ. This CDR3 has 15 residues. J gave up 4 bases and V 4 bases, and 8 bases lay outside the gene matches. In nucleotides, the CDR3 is TGCGCCAGCAGCCTGGGGGGGACGGTGTACAATGAGCAGTTCTTC. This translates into CASSLGGTVYNEQFF. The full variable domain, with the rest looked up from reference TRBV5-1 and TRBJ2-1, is KAGVTQTPRYLIKTRGQQVTLSCSPISGHRSVSWYQQTPGQGLQFLFEYFSETQRNKGNFPGRFSGRQFSNSRSEMNVSTLELGDSALYLCASSLGGTVYNEQFFGPGTRLTVL.

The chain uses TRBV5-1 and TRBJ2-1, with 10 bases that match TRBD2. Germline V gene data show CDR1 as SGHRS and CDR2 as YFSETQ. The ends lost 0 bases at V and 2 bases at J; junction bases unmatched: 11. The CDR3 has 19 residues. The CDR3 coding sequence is TGCGCCAGCAGCTTGGTCTCGTCTAGCGGGGGTCCGACCTACAATGAGCAGTTCTTC. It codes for CASSLVSSSGGPTYNEQFF.

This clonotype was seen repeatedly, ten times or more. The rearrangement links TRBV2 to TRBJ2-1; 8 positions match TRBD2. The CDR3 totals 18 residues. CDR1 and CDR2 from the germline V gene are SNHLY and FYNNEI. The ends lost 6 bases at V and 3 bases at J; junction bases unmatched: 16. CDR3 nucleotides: TGTGCCAGCAGGACCAATTTGGTGCGGGAGGTTCGCTACAATGAGCAGTTCTTC. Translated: CASRTNLVREVRYNEQFF.

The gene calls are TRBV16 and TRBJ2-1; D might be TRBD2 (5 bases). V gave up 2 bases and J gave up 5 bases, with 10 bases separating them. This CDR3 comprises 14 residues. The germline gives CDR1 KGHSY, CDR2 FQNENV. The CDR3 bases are TGTGCCAGCAGCCAAAGGGAGATAGACAATGAGCAGTTCTTC. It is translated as CASSQREIDNEQFF.

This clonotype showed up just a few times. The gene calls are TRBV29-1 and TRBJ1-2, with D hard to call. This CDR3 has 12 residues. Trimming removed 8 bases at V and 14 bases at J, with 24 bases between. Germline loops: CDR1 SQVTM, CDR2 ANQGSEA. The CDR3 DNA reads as TGCAGCACATTGAGGTCGGGTCGAGAGTATACCTTC. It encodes CSTLRSGREYTF.

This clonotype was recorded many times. The CDR3 reads CASSLGQGIQPQHF. The CDR3 nucleotides read TGTGCCAGCAGCTTAGGACAGGGGATTCAGCCCCAGCATTTT. The V and J genes are TRBV11-2 and TRBJ1-5, with TRBD1 matching over 8 bases. The germline V gene encodes CDR1 SGHAT and CDR2 FQNNGV. The CDR3 sequence is 14 residues long. V lost 1 base and J lost 6; bases outside the gene matches: 2.

The CDR3 region has the DNA TGTGCCAGCAGCCCCGAACCGGGACAACTCTTTACTAATGAAAAACTGTTTTTT. This gives the protein CASSPEPGQLFTNEKLFF. The chain has TRBV4-2 and TRBJ1-4, with D perhaps TRBD1 (6 bases). Trimming took 4 bases from V and 2 from J, leaving 20 bases between them. The CDR3 is made up of 18 amino acids. Germline loops: CDR1 LGHNA, CDR2 YNFKEQ.

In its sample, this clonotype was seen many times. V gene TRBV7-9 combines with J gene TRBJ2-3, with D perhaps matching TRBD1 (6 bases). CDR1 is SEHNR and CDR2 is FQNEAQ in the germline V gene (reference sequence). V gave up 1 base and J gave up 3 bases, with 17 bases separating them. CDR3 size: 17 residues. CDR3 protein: CASSLVTGLETTDTQYF. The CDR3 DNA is TGTGCCAGCAGCTTAGTCACAGGGTTGGAGACTACAGATACGCAGTATTTT.

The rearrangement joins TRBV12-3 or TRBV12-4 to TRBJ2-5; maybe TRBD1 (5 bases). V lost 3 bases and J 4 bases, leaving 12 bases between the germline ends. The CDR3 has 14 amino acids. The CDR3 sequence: CASSLSGQGETQYF. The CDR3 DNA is TGTGCCAGCAGTTTGTCAGGTCAGGGAGAGACCCAGTACTTC.

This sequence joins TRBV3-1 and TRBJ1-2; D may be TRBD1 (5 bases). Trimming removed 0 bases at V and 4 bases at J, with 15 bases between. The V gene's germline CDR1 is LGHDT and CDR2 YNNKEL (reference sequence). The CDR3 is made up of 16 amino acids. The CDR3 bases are TGTGCCAGCAGCCAAGATTTCACGCGGGGACTCTATGGCTACACCTTC. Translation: CASSQDFTRGLYGYTF. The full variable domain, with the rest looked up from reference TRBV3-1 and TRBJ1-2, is DTAVSQTPKYLVTQMGNDKSIKCEQNLGHDTMYWYKQDSKKFLKIMFSYNNKELIINETVPNRFSPKSPDKAHLNLHINSLELGDSAVYFCASSQDFTRGLYGYTFGSGTRLTVV.

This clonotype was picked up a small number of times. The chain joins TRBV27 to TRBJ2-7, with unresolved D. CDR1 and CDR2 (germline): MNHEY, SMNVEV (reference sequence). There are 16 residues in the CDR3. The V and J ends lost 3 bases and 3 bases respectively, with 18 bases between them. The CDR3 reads CASSFEFGGLGYEQYF. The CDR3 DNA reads TGTGCCAGCAGTTTTGAGTTCGGTGGGCTAGGCTACGAGCAGTACTTC.

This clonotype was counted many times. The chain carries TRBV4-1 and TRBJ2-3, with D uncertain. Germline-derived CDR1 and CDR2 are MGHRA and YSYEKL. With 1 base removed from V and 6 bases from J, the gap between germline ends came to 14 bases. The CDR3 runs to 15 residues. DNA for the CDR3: TGCGCCAGCAGCCAAGGTTTATACGAGGCGGATACGCAGTATTTT. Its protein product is CASSQGLYEADTQYF.

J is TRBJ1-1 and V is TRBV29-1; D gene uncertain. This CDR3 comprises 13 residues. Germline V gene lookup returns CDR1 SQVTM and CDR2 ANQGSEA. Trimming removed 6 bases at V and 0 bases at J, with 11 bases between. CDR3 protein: CSVLGALNTEAFF. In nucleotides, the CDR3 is TGCAGCGTCCTCGGTGCACTGAACACTGAAGCTTTCTTT.

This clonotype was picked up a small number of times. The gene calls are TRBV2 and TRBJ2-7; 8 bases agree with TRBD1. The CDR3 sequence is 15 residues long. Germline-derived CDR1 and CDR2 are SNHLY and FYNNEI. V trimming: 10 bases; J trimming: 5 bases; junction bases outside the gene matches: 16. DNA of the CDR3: TGTGCCACCCAGAGGGCGAGGACAGGGTACCACGAGCAGTACGTC. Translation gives CATQRARTGYHEQYV.

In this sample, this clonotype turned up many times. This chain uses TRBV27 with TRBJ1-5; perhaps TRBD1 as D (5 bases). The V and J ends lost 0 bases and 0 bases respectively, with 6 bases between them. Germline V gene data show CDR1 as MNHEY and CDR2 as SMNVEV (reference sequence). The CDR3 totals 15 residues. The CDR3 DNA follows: TGTGCCAGCAGTTTATCGGGGGTTAGCAATCAGCCCCAGCATTTT. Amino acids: CASSLSGVSNQPQHF.

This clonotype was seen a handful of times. This CDR3 is CASSVGRNAEQYV. The CDR3 nucleotides read TGTGCCAGTTCCGTGGGCCGGAATGCCGAGCAGTACGTC. The chain is built from TRBV18 and TRBJ2-7; D remains unclear. V was trimmed by 9 bases and J by 6 bases, leaving 18 bases between them. From germline, CDR1 is KGHSH and CDR2 LQKENI. The CDR3 runs to 13 residues.

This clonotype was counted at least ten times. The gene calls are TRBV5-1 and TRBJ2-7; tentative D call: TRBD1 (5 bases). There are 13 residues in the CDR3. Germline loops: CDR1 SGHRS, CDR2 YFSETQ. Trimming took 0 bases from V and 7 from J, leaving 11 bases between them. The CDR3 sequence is CASSLGVQEEQYV. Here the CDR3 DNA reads TGCGCCAGCAGCTTGGGGGTACAGGAGGAGCAGTACGTC.

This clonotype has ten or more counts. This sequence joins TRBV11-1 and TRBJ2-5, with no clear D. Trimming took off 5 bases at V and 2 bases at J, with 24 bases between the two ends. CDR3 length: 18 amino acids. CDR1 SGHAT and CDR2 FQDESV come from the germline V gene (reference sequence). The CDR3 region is CASSPSVVSPMRQETQYF. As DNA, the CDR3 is TGTGCCAGCAGCCCCTCTGTGGTGTCGCCCATGAGGCAAGAGACCCAGTACTTC. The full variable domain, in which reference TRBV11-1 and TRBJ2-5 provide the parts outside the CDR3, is EAEVAQSPRYKITEKSQAVAFWCDPISGHATLYWYRQILGQGPELLVQFQDESVVDDSQLPKDRFSAERLKGVDSTLKIQPAELGDSAMYLCASSPSVVSPMRQETQYFGPGTRLLVL.